This T cell receptor (beta chain) came from a study of early T cells in non-severe SARS-CoV-2 infection. In the study overall: Sequencing of bulk RNA from unsorted whole blood was done, without chain pairing.

Attachment of unique molecular identifiers to individual cDNA molecules was performed. TCRdb redid the calling of the 5' RACE reads with MiXCR, one entry per CDR3 protein. The sample carries approximately 71,000 distinct CDR3 sequences, around 15% recorded once. The origin of this receptor is an adult who was a healthcare worker with PCR-confirmed SARS-CoV-2 infection or an uninfected control (not recorded which). Sequenced input: whole blood.

The DNA for the CDR3 is TGTGCCAGCAGCGAGGGACGGAAAAACACTGAAGCTTTCTTT. As protein: CASSEGRKNTEAFF. The chain is built from TRBV12-3 or TRBV12-4 and TRBJ1-1, with D maybe TRBD1 (5 bases). This CDR3 is built from 14 residues. The ends were cut back, 6 bases at V and 2 bases at J, with 13 bases in the middle.